This record concerns one T cell receptor beta chain sequence. The sample comes from a study of type 1 and type 2 diabetes patients. Amplification started from genomic DNA. A primer set of 30 forward and 13 reverse primers amplified the CDR3. One entry per CDR3 protein, called by TCRdb with MiXCR from the multiplex PCR reads. The sample carries about 290,000 distinct CDR3 sequences, 45% to 60% recorded once. Between the trimmed V and J ends, which lost 0 bases and 4 bases, there was a span of 10 bases. CDR1 is SGDLS and CDR2 is YYNGEE in the germline V gene. The CDR3 runs to 14 residues. This chain uses TRBV9 with TRBJ1-1, with no clear D. Sequenced material: peripheral blood mononuclear cells (PBMCs). This clonotype was obtained from a man aged 18 to 35 with type 2 diabetes. CDR3 DNA: TGTGCCAGCAGCGTAGGTATGGTTCCCACTGAAGCTTTCTTT. It yields the protein CASSVGMVPTEAFF.